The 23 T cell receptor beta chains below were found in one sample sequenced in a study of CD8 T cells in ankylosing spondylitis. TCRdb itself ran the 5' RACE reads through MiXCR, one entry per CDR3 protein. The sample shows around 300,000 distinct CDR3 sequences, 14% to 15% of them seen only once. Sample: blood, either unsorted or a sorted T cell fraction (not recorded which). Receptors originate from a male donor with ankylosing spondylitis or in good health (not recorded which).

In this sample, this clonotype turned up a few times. The CDR3 reads CASSIQTGPNVLTF. CDR3 sequence (DNA): TGTGCCAGTAGTATTCAGACAGGGCCTAACGTCCTGACTTTC. V usage is TRBV19 and J usage is TRBJ2-6; TRBD1 matches at 7 bases. V shed 3 bases, J shed 10 bases, and the junction held 6 bases outside the gene matches. Germline CDR1 and CDR2: LNHDA and SQIVND (reference sequence). The CDR3 has 14 residues.

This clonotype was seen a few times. The CDR3: CSARQLDTQYF. Here the CDR3 DNA reads TGCAGCGCTCGCCAGTTGGATACGCAGTATTTT. This sequence joins TRBV29-1 and TRBJ2-3; D not resolved. Germline CDR1 is SQVTM and CDR2 is ANQGSEA. V lost 7 bases, J lost 6 bases, and 11 bases lay in between. This CDR3 region has 11 residues.

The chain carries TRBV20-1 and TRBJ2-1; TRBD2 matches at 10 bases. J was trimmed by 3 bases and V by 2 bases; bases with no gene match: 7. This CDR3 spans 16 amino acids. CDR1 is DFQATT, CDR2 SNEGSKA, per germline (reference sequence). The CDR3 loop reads CSARTLQREGYNEQFF. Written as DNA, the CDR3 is TGCAGTGCTAGAACCCTCCAGCGGGAGGGCTACAATGAGCAGTTCTTC.

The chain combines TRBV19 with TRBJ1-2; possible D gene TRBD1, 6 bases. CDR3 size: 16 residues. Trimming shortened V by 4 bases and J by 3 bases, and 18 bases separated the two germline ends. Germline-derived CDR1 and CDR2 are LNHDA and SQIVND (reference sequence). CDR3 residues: CASSNRQAPSDYGYTF. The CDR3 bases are TGTGCCAGTAGTAATCGACAGGCACCTTCTGACTATGGCTACACCTTC.

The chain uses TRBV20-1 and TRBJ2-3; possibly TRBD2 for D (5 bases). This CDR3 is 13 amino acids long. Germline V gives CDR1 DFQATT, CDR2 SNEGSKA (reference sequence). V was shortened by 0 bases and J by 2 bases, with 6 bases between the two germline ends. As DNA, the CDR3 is TGCAGTGCTAGAGATAGCGTCACAGATACGCAGTATTTT. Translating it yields CSARDSVTDTQYF.

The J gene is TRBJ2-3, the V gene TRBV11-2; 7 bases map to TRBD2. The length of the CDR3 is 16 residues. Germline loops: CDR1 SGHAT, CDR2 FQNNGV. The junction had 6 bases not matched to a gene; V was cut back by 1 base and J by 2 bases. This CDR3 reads CASSLVAGAVTDTQYF. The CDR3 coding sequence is TGTGCCAGCAGCTTAGTTGCGGGAGCGGTCACAGATACGCAGTATTTT.

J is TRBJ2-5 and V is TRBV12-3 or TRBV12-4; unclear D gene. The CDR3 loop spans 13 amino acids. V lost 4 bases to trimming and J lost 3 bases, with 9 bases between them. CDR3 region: CASSSTVKETQYF. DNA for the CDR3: TGTGCCAGCAGTTCAACAGTGAAAGAGACCCAGTACTTC.

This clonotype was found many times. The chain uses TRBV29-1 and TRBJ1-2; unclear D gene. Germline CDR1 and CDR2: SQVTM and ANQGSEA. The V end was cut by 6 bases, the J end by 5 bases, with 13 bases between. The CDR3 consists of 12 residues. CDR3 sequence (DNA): TGCAGCGTGCCGGGTCCTTATTATGGCTACACCTTC. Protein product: CSVPGPYYGYTF.

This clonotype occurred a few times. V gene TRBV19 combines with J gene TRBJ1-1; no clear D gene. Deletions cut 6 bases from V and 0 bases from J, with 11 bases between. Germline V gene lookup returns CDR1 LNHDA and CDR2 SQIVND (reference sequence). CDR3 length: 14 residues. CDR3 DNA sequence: TGTGCCAGTAGACTGACCGGCATGAACACTGAAGCTTTCTTT. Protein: CASRLTGMNTEAFF. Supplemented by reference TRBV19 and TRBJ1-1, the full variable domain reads DGGITQSPKYLFRKEGQNVTLSCEQNLNHDAMYWYRQDPGQGLRLIYYSQIVNDFQKGDIAEGYSVSREKKESFPLTVTSAQKNPTAFYLCASRLTGMNTEAFFGQGTRLTVV.

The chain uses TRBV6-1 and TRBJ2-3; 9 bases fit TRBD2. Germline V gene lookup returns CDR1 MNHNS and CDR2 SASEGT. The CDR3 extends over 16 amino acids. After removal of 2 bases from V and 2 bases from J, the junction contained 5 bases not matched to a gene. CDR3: CASSELLAGTTDTQYF. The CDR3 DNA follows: TGTGCCAGCAGTGAACTACTAGCGGGCACCACAGATACGCAGTATTTT.

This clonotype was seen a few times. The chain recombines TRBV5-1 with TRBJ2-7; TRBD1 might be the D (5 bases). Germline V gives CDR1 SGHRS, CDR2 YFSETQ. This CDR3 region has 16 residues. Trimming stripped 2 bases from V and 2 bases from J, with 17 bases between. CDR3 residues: CASSFQGTDPAYEQYF. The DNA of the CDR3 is TGCGCCAGCAGCTTCCAGGGCACGGATCCCGCCTACGAGCAGTACTTC. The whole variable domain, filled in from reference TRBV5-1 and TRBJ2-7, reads KAGVTQTPRYLIKTRGQQVTLSCSPISGHRSVSWYQQTPGQGLQFLFEYFSETQRNKGNFPGRFSGRQFSNSRSEMNVSTLELGDSALYLCASSFQGTDPAYEQYFGPGTRLTVT.

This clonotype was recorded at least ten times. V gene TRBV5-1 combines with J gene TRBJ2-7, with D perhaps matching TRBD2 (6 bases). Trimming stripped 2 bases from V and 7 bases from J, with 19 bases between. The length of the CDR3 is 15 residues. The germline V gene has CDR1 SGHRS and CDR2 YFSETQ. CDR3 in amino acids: CASSFSRREYGEQYF. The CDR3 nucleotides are TGCGCCAGCAGCTTTTCCCGCCGGGAGTACGGAGAGCAGTACTTC.

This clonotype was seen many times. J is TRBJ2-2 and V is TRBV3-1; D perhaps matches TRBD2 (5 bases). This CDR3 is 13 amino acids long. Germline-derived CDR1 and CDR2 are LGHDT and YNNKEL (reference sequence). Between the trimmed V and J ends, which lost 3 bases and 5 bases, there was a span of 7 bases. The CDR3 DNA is TGTGCCAGCAGCCACGGAGGAACCGGGGAGCTGTTTTTT. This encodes CASSHGGTGELFF.

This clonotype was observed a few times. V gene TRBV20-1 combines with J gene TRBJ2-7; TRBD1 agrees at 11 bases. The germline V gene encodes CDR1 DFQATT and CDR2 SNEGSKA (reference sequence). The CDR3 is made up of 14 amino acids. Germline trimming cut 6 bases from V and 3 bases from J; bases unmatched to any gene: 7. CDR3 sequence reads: CSAQDRGPSYEQYF. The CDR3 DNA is TGCAGTGCCCAGGACAGGGGGCCGAGCTACGAGCAGTACTTC.

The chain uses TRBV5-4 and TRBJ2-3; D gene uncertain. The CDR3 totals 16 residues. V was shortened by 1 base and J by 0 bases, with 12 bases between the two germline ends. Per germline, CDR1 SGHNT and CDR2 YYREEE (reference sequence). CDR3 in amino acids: CASSLPGRFSTDTQYF. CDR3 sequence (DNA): TGTGCCAGCAGCTTGCCCGGCAGATTTAGCACAGATACGCAGTATTTT.

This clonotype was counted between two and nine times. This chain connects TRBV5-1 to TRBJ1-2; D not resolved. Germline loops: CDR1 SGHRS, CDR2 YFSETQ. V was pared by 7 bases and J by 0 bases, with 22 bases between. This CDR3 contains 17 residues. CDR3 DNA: TGCGCCAGCGCTGTTCATAGTGGCGTGGTAGCTAACTATGGCTACACCTTC. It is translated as CASAVHSGVVANYGYTF.

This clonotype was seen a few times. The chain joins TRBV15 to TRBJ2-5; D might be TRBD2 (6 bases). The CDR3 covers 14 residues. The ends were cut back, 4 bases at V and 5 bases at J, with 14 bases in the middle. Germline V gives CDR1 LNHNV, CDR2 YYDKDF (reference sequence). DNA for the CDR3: TGTGCCACCAGCACTCCTAGCGTAGGCGAGACCCAGTACTTC. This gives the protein CATSTPSVGETQYF.

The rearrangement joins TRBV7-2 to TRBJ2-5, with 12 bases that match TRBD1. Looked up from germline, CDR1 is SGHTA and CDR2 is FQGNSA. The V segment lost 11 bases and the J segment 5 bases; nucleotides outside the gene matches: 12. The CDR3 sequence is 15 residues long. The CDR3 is CAGQMGQGAGETQYF. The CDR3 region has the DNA TGTGCCGGGCAAATGGGACAGGGGGCAGGGGAGACCCAGTACTTC.

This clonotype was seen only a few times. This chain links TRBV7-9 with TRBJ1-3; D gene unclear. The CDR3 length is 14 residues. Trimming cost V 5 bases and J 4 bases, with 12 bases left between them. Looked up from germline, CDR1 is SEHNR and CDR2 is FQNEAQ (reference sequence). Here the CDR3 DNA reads TGTGCCAGCAGCCCATGGGATACGGGAAACACCATATATTTT. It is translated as CASSPWDTGNTIYF. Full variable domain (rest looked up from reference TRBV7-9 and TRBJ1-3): DTGVSQNPRHKITKRGQNVTFRCDPISEHNRLYWYRQTLGQGPEFLTYFQNEAQLEKSRLLSDRFSAERPKGSFSTLEIQRTEQGDSAMYLCASSPWDTGNTIYFGEGSWLTVV.

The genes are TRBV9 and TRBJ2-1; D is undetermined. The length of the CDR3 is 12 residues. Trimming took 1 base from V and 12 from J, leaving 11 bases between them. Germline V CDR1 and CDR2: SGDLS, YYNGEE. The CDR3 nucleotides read TGTGCCAGCAGCGTAACTGGCAGTGCGCAGTTCTTC. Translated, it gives CASSVTGSAQFF.

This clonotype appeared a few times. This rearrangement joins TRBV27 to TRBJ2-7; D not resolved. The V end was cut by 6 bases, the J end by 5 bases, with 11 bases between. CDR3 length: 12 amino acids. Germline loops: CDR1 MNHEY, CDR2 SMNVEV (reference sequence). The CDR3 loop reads CASRRSVNEQYF. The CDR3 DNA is TGTGCCAGCAGAAGAAGCGTCAACGAGCAGTACTTC.

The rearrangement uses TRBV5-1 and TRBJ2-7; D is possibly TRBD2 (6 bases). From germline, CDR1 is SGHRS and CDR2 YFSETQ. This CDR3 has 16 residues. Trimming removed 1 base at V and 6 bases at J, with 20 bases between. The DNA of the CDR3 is TGCGCCAGCAGCTTGAACCAGGTGGAACTAGCAGGCGAGCAGTACTTC. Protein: CASSLNQVELAGEQYF.

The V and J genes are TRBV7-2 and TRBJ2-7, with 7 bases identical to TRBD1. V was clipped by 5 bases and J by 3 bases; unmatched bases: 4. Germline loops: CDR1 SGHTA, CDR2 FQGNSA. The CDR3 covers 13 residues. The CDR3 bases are TGTGCCAGCAGCCGGGGACAGTTCTACGAGCAGTACTTC. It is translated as CASSRGQFYEQYF.